This T cell receptor (beta chain) was identified in a study of CD8 T cells in Susac syndrome. With 6 bases removed from V and 2 bases from J, the gap between germline ends came to 14 bases. This CDR3 is 13 amino acids long. CDR1 SQVTM and CDR2 ANQGSEA come from the germline V gene. Stable or active relapsing-remitting multiple sclerosis, untreated and meeting revised McDonald criteria, defined the controls. TEMRA cells underwent FACS enrichment and CD8+ and CD4+ T cells underwent negative isolation. RNA was extracted with the RNeasy kit, and a quantity of roughly 0.45 to 1 ug was reverse transcribed using random hexamers. The method of amplification for TCR beta CDR3 was immunoSEQ multiplex PCR, covering 54 Vbeta and 13 Jbeta. TCRdb re-called the immunoSEQ multiplex PCR reads through MiXCR, storing one row per CDR3 protein. Counted here are a few hundred thousand distinct CDR3 sequences, around nine tenths occurring once; the ten biggest clones make up around 0.18%.

Study results and limitations: The study recognized that the number of individuals in its TCR sequencing and HLA analysis was relatively small.

Points on this clonotype: Its antigen remains unidentified.

The genes are TRBV29-1 and TRBJ2-7; TRBD1 might be the D (5 bases). The sequenced sample was CD8+ T cells from PBMCs. This TCR was recovered from a human donor with multiple sclerosis. This CDR3 reads CSVLSGATYEQYF. In DNA, the CDR3 is TGCAGCGTCCTAAGTGGGGCAACCTACGAGCAGTACTTC.